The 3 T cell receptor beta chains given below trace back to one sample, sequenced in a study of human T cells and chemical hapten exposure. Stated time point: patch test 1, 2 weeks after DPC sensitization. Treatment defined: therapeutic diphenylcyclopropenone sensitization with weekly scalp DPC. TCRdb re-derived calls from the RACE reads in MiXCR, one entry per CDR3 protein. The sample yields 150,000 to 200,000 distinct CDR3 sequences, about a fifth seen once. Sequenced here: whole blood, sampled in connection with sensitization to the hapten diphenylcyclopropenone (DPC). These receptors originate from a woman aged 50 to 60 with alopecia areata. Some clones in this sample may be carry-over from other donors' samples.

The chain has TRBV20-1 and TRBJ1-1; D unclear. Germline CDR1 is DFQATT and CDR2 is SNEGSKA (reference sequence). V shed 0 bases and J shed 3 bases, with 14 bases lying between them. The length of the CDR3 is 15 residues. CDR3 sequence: CSARDYARGDTEAFF. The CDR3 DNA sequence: TGCAGTGCTAGAGATTACGCGCGCGGGGACACTGAAGCTTTCTTT.

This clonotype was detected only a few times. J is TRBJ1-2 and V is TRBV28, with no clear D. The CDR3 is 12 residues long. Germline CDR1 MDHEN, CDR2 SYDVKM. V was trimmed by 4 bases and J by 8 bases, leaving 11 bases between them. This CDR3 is CASSSNSFGYTF. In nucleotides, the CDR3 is TGTGCCAGCAGTTCCAACAGTTTCGGCTACACCTTC.

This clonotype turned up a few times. As DNA, the CDR3 is TGTGCCAGCAAACGGGAGAGCTCTGGAAACACCATATATTTT. Translation gives CASKRESSGNTIYF. The chain couples TRBV2 to TRBJ1-3; D ambiguous. Germline V CDR1 and CDR2: SNHLY, FYNNEI. The CDR3 runs to 14 residues. The ends were cut back, 7 bases at V and 0 bases at J, with 10 bases in the middle.